This TCR beta chain was recovered during a study of technical replicates of blood from a few donors. V was shortened by 8 bases and J by 1 base, with 8 bases between the two germline ends. This CDR3 has 12 amino acids. Per germline, CDR1 MNHEY and CDR2 SMNVEV (reference sequence). The table came from immunoSEQ multiplex PCR; TCRdb's copy has only in-frame clones and leaves some out. The sample gives 67,000 or so clones, just under 95% of which show up once; 0.36% is in the top ten. The sample comprised T cells isolated from PBMCs. The source is a human donor in good health. J is TRBJ1-1 and V is TRBV27, with unresolved D. CDR3 protein: CASRRGNTEAFF. CDR3 in DNA: TGTGCCAGCCGGCGGGGGAACACTGAAGCTTTCTTT.